This T cell receptor (beta chain) was identified during a study of shared clonotypes between healthy human individuals. Germline lookup yields CDR1 MDHEN and CDR2 SYDVKM. V dropped 10 bases and J dropped 4; count of bases not matched to a gene: 8. The CDR3 runs to 14 residues. Every contributor of samples was a Caucasian grown-up residing in Nashville, Tennessee. Clones were sequenced by immunoSEQ multiplex PCR, and TCRdb holds only the in-frame ones, with some missing. The sample has approximately 1,000,000 clones, 60% to 80% seen once. This chain connects TRBV28 to TRBJ2-3; 10 bases align to TRBD1. This receptor was identified in a man younger than 35 in good health. Some clones in this sample may be carry-over from other donors' samples. Sequenced input: memory CD4+ T cells from PBMCs. Subset specified: CD45RA-negative fraction. CDR3 in amino acids: CATSGTGVPDTQYF. DNA of the CDR3: TGTGCCACCTCCGGGACAGGGGTCCCAGATACGCAGTATTTT.